The text below deals with one T cell receptor beta chain. Its specificity is unknown. CD8+ and CD4+ T cells circulating in blood were sequenced for TCR beta. This sample is drawn from a study of CD8 T cells in Susac syndrome. The overall study: Intravenous immunoglobulin alone or corticosteroids were being given to patients with Susac syndrome at blood draw, unless they were therapy-naive. Findings and limits, study-wide: Clonal expansion was not seen in any Susac syndrome CD4+ T cell repertoire.

When the RNA was reverse transcribed, random hexamers were used with an input of about 0.5 to 1 ug. The authors amplified TCR beta CDR3 across 54 Vbeta and 13 Jbeta using immunoSEQ multiplex PCR. TCRdb independently ran MiXCR on the immunoSEQ multiplex PCR reads; one entry per CDR3 protein. The sample includes roughly 200,000 distinct CDR3 sequences, 85% to 95% seen only once; the top ten take 0.085% to 0.1%. CDR1 is MNHEY, CDR2 SMNVEV, per germline (reference sequence). V was cut by 3 bases and J by 5 bases, with 14 bases left in between. The CDR3 has 15 amino acids. The rearrangement joins TRBV27 to TRBJ2-1; tentatively, D is TRBD2 (5 bases). Sequenced: CD4+ T cells from PBMCs. The clonotype originates from a human donor with Susac syndrome. Here the CDR3 DNA reads TGTGCCAGCAGTTTGTACGGGGAAAGCCACAATGAGCAGTTCTTC. It specifies CASSLYGESHNEQFF.